This T cell receptor (beta chain) is drawn from a study of regulatory T cells in long-lasting Graves disease. Researchers made TCR beta libraries by using iRepertoire HTBI primers and running Arm-PCR on CDR3 regions. TCRdb re-analysed the multiplex PCR reads in MiXCR, keeping a single row per CDR3 protein. Of 450,000 to 500,000 distinct CDR3 sequences listed, about a sixth were seen once; the top ten hold less than 15%. Study-level findings and limits: TRBV28 was favored in persistent disease, as were TRBJ1-2 and TRBJ2-5. Accuracy may have been reduced by the small sample size.

Time point indicated: newly diagnosed GD, antithyroid drugs for less than 3 months. PBMCs provided the RNA from which the TCR library was made. Patients of an endocrinology department in Xi'an, China, were included. The CDR3 totals 16 residues. Trimming removed 8 bases at V and 2 bases at J, with 19 bases between. CDR1 and CDR2 (germline): SEHNR, FQNEAQ (reference sequence). Of note for this clonotype: Antigen: not known.

The sample was also linked to a second study, of T cells in Graves' hyperthyroidism and ophthalmopathy. That paper notes: RT-PCR in the first round (using the HTBI primer set) targeted the TCR CDR3.

The sequencing here drew on peripheral blood mononuclear cells (PBMCs), taken at new diagnosis, from a patient treated with antithyroid drugs. The chain recombines TRBV7-9 with TRBJ2-4; the D gene is possibly TRBD1 (5 bases). This sequence was found in a middle-aged man with Graves disease. DNA of the CDR3: TGTGCCAGCGCCCCACTACAGGACGGAACCAAAAACATTCAGTACTTC. Protein sequence: CASAPLQDGTKNIQYF. Filled out from reference TRBV7-9 and TRBJ2-4, the complete variable domain reads DTGVSQNPRHKITKRGQNVTFRCDPISEHNRLYWYRQTLGQGPEFLTYFQNEAQLEKSRLLSDRFSAERPKGSFSTLEIQRTEQGDSAMYLCASAPLQDGTKNIQYFGAGTRLSVL.